This TCR beta chain appears in the sequencing data of a study of CD8+CD57+ T cells in acquired aplastic anemia. TCR beta VDJ combinations and CDR3 sequences were profiled from genomic DNA. MiXCR was run by TCRdb on the reads, yielding one entry per CDR3 protein. The sample consists of 150,000 or so distinct CDR3 sequences, 55% to 70% of them appearing once. V was pared by 2 bases and J by 2 bases, with 6 bases of the junction left unmatched. The CDR3 totals 15 residues. The V gene's germline CDR1 is SGDLS and CDR2 YYNGEE. The sample comprised sorted CD4+, CD8+, or CD8+CD57+ T cells (not recorded which) from PBMCs. This receptor was obtained from a human donor in good health. V is TRBV9 and J is TRBJ2-7, with 8 bases fitting TRBD2. This chain's CDR3 is CASSVGGGRPYEQYF. CDR3 sequence (DNA): TGTGCCAGCAGCGTCGGCGGGGGGCGACCCTACGAGCAGTACTTC.